Below, 5 T cell receptor beta chains from the same sample are listed, as sequenced in a study of T-cell memory formation after mild COVID-19. TCRdb itself ran the 5' RACE reads through MiXCR, one entry per CDR3 protein. The sample has about 270,000 distinct CDR3 sequences, over 15% seen once; the top ten hold about 2%. The sample taken for sequencing was PBMCs or a T cell subset sorted from them (not recorded which). These receptors all come from an adult woman who had mild COVID-19 (a few samples of this study predate the infection). Cell type and time point are not known.

In its sample, this clonotype was seen a few times. This rearrangement joins TRBV7-3 to TRBJ2-1; TRBD2 matches 11 bases. V was clipped by 1 base and J by 9 bases; unmatched bases: 5. Germline V gives CDR1 SGHTA, CDR2 FQGTGA. The length of the CDR3 is 15 residues. The CDR3 nucleotides read TGTGCCAGCAGCTTAAGTACTAGCGGGAGAAGTGAGCAGTTCTTC. This sequence encodes CASSLSTSGRSEQFF.

This clonotype was seen more than once but under ten times. The J gene is TRBJ2-5, the V gene TRBV12-3 or TRBV12-4, with unresolved D. Trimming removed 4 bases at V and 5 bases at J, with 14 bases between. The CDR3 is 14 residues long. The CDR3 coding sequence is TGTGCCAGCAGTTACGCAACCCAGGCTGAGACCCAGTACTTC. Encoded protein: CASSYATQAETQYF.

The rearrangement joins TRBV4-3 to TRBJ2-5; TRBD2 matches 9 bases. Germline CDR1 and CDR2: LGHNA and YSLEER. J was trimmed by 3 bases and V by 0 bases; bases with no gene match: 5. The CDR3 consists of 16 residues. CDR3 sequence (DNA): TGCGCCAGCAGCCAAGAAGGCGGGAGGGCCGAAGAGACCCAGTACTTC. Its protein product is CASSQEGGRAEETQYF.

This sequence joins TRBV6-1 and TRBJ2-2; D ambiguous. Trimming left V 0 bases short and J 5 bases short, with 7 bases between. Germline V gene data show CDR1 as MNHNS and CDR2 as SASEGT. This CDR3 has 14 residues. The CDR3 is CASSEAYRTGELFF. The DNA for the CDR3 is TGTGCCAGCAGTGAAGCGTACAGAACCGGGGAGCTGTTTTTT.

This clonotype was picked up a small number of times. The chain is built from TRBV24-1 and TRBJ1-1, with D possibly TRBD1 on 6 matching bases. Trimming cost V 6 bases and J 7 bases, with 11 bases left between them. Per the germline V gene, CDR1 is KGHDR and CDR2 is SFDVKD. The CDR3 contains 12 residues. CDR3 amino acids: CATSNRDGEAFF. CDR3 coding DNA: TGTGCCACCAGTAACAGGGATGGTGAAGCTTTCTTT.